The following is a TCR beta chain sequence with its context. The source of the sample is a study of blood T cells in healthy people across ages. The CDR3 is 13 residues long. The V end was cut by 7 bases, the J end by 9 bases, with 16 bases between. Alongside a J-beta primer mix, a sample-barcoded 5' primer served in a second PCR lasting roughly 7 to 11 cycles. Each cDNA molecule carried a tag from a template-switch adaptor that contained 12 random nucleotides. A single record per CDR3 protein comes from TCRdb applying MiXCR to the 5' RACE reads. Counted here are hundreds of thousands of distinct CDR3 sequences, 55% to 75% occurring once; the ten biggest clones make up roughly 20%.

The chain links TRBV12-3 or TRBV12-4 to TRBJ2-1; unclear D gene. The sequence derives from a man aged 25-45 years in good health. Material for sequencing was blood. The CDR3 DNA is TGTGCCAGCAAACCCAGCGCAGTATCTGAGCAGTTCTTC. It translates to CASKPSAVSEQFF.